The present TCR beta chain was sequenced within a study of T-cell reconstitution after alpha-beta-depleted transplantation in children (TCRdb year 2016). About the full investigation: Using TCR repertoire profiling, the study quantitatively followed how T-cell immune reconstitution unfolded in children after TCRalphabeta/CD19-depleted allogeneic hematopoietic cell transplantation.

The treatment or condition label, as the study defines it: allogeneic hematopoietic cell transplantation with graft depleted of TCRalphabeta T cells and CD19 B cells. Transplant recipients were children who received TCRalphabeta/CD19-depleted allogeneic hematopoietic cell grafts. Library creation used PCR. TCRdb names Illumina HiSeq 2500 as the instrument used. To normalize quantification of the TCRbeta repertoire, the TCR libraries were built with molecular barcoding that relied on unique molecular identifiers. TCRdb cleaned the public reads at Q25 with fastp, built clones with MiXCR and kept in-frame beta chains. A single entry per CDR3 protein holds the most common genes and DNA from its merged rows. Within this sample are hundreds of thousands of distinct CDR3 sequences, with just under 8.5% of them counted one time only. Of the sample, under 8% falls within the top ten clones. At least ten counts were recorded for this clonotype. Its recognized antigen is unknown. It has no much larger one-base neighbor in the sample; base qualities were not kept.

The investigation overall reported the following: Over the following months the frequencies of hyperexpanded clones went down, and after one year T-cell counts and TCRbeta diversity were mostly credited to newly produced T cells. The high TCRbeta diversity at day 60 in some patients was ascribed to recipient T cells and intrathymic progenitors that had survived conditioning. About two months after transplant, the apparently early recovery of alphabetaT-cell counts reportedly depended on just several hundred clones that had expanded rapidly and came from non-depleted graft cells.

The receptor was derived from a male patient younger than 18 who had a stem cell transplant for acute lymphoblastic leukemia, so the T cells may come from the graft donor. The sequences come from PBMCs, mostly from graft donor cells, collected 180 days after TCRalphabeta/CD19-depleted stem cell transplant.

The bases read TGTGCCAGCAGCGTAACAGGGGGTTACACTGAAGCTTTCTTT. The encoded protein is CASSVTGGYTEAFF. The chain joins TRBV9 to TRBJ1-1, with 8 bases in between that match TRBD1. From cysteine to phenylalanine, the CDR3 is 14 amino acids long. Of all the DNA, just the CDR3 is kept, 42 bases in frame from base 1. Based on the germline V gene, the CDR1 and CDR2 sequences are SGDLS and YYNGEE. Germline trimming: 1 base from V, 3 bases from J; junction bases outside gene matches: 2. When the CDR3 is completed using the reference TRBV9 and TRBJ1-1 genes on either side, the full variable domain is DSGVTQTPKHLITATGQRVTLRCSPRSGDLSVYWYQQSLDQGLQFLIQYYNGEERAKGNILERFSAQQFPDLHSELNLSSLELGDSALYFCASSVTGGYTEAFFGQGTRLTVV.